This T cell receptor beta chain was recovered during a study of T cells after yellow fever vaccination. The study, taken as a whole, reports: Peaking faster, on day 5 versus 15, the secondary response was nonetheless weaker. Clones that expanded after primary vaccination mostly reappeared after the booster (96% CD4, roughly 90% CD8).

5'RACE template switching generated TCR cDNA, adding a universal primer site and UMIs. TCRdb re-called the 5' RACE reads through MiXCR, storing one row per CDR3 protein. The sample contains some 250,000 distinct CDR3 sequences, about 3.7% of which appear only once. Germline V gene sequence: CDR1 LGHDT, CDR2 YNNKEL (reference sequence). The CDR3 covers 16 residues. With 0 bases clipped from V and 4 bases from J, the junction kept 3 bases outside the gene matches. Comments on this clonotype: What it binds is unknown.

The sequenced sample was PBMCs, obtained 15 days after the yellow fever booster vaccination. The gene calls are TRBV3-1 and TRBJ2-6; 7 nucleotides match TRBD2. This sequence was found in a man in his late teens or twenties who received the YFV17D yellow fever vaccine. Written as DNA, the CDR3 is TGTGCCAGCAGCCAAGATCCCGGGGGGGGGGCCAACGTCCTGACTTTC. Protein product: CASSQDPGGGANVLTF. Full variable domain (outside the CDR3, taken from reference TRBV3-1 and TRBJ2-6): DTAVSQTPKYLVTQMGNDKSIKCEQNLGHDTMYWYKQDSKKFLKIMFSYNNKELIINETVPNRFSPKSPDKAHLNLHINSLELGDSAVYFCASSQDPGGGANVLTFGAGSRLTVL.